This is a list of T cell receptor beta chains from one sample in a study of Ad26.COV2.S vaccination and SARS-CoV-2 variants. The repertoire was sequenced with immunoSEQ multiplex PCR; TCRdb's copy has only in-frame clones and lacks some. The sample consists of approximately 400,000 clones, 80% to 90% of them appearing once. The sample consisted of peripheral blood, taken in a trial of Ad26.COV2.S vaccine versus placebo. The receptors here all came from a person aged 18-60 years who received the Ad26.COV2.S COVID-19 vaccine or a placebo. The CDR3 runs from the conserved cysteine through the conserved F or W. Fields, in order: CDR3 protein, clone size, D gene, V gene. D genes are given only for firm matches. Clone size appears in some rows only: once, few, many, or a class for an expanded clone.

CDR3: CASSVVYSKGYGYTF
size: .
D: .
V: TRBV9

CDR3: CASSLERGLSNTEAFF
size: .
D: .
V: TRBV5-1

CDR3: CASSSPPLDEQYF
size: .
D: .
V: TRBV6-5

CDR3: CASRPARWGSPLHF
size: once
D: .
V: TRBV19

CDR3: CASSLVSGGLTDTQYF
size: many
D: TRBD2
V: TRBV5-1

CDR3: CASSLTYYGYTF
size: .
D: .
V: TRBV12-3/TRBV12-4

CDR3: CASSLVGRTNTGELFF
size: once
D: .
V: TRBV11-2

CDR3: CASSPIGGAQYF
size: .
D: TRBD2
V: TRBV5-1

CDR3: CASSIRGQARGEQYF
size: .
D: TRBD1
V: TRBV19

CDR3: CASTPNSYNEQFF
size: .
D: .
V: TRBV5-1

CDR3: CAWRAGLRGGNTIYF
size: .
D: .
V: TRBV30

CDR3: CASSLRSEQYF
size: .
D: .
V: TRBV12-3/TRBV12-4

CDR3: CSVEVYGDPNEQFF
size: .
D: .
V: TRBV29-1

CDR3: CASSPGLAVFNEQFF
size: .
D: TRBD2
V: TRBV10-1

CDR3: CAIGQGAYGYTF
size: .
D: TRBD1
V: TRBV2

CDR3: CASGTGNYNEQFF
size: .
D: .
V: TRBV19

CDR3: CASRVVAQSNQPQHF
size: once
D: .
V: TRBV19

CDR3: CASSHGGIGADTQYF
size: .
D: TRBD2
V: TRBV14

CDR3: CASSLEPASYEQYF
size: .
D: .
V: TRBV11-3

CDR3: CASSQRDQPRWPQHF
size: .
D: .
V: TRBV23-1

CDR3: CASNPPLAGGPLASTGELFF
size: .
D: TRBD2
V: TRBV11-3

CDR3: CASSSLGLAASTDTQYF
size: .
D: TRBD2
V: TRBV7-6

CDR3: CASRPTGGGPEAFF
size: .
D: TRBD1
V: TRBV6-2/TRBV6-3

CDR3: CASSSVNQPQHF
size: .
D: .
V: TRBV7-9

CDR3: CASSRTGLRGYGYTF
size: .
D: TRBD1
V: TRBV6-2/TRBV6-3

CDR3: CASSSRRQGYQPQHF
size: .
D: .
V: TRBV6-2/TRBV6-3

CDR3: CASSLDGWPGYF
size: .
D: .
V: TRBV11-2

CDR3: CASSPTRTAILNYGYTF
size: .
D: .
V: TRBV7-2

CDR3: CASSSRPDREFF
size: .
D: .
V: TRBV5-6

CDR3: CASSLLVLAGGVDTQYF
size: .
D: TRBD2
V: TRBV5-4

CDR3: CASSKGPYEQYF
size: .
D: .
V: TRBV27

CDR3: CAKNRPGPNEQFF
size: .
D: .
V: TRBV2

CDR3: CASSLERIETQYF
size: .
D: .
V: TRBV11-2

CDR3: CASSLREGRGQPQHF
size: .
D: .
V: TRBV5-6

CDR3: CASSSRQGAYGYTF
size: once
D: TRBD1
V: TRBV6-2/TRBV6-3

CDR3: CASSYATPQGLYYGYTF
size: .
D: .
V: TRBV7-6